This T cell receptor (beta chain) is from a study of cytomegalovirus exposure and HLA in healthy donors. Among the donors, all were healthy bone marrow donors. From germline, CDR1 is SGDLS and CDR2 YYNGEE. This CDR3 contains 15 residues. V was cut by 0 bases and J by 3 bases, with 12 bases left in between. 13 Jbeta primers and 60 Vbeta primers were used for the PCR. This table comes from immunoSEQ multiplex PCR, and its TCRdb copy is limited to in-frame clones, with some not included. The sample comprises roughly 120,000 clones, just over 75% of which are singletons, and roughly 13% rests with the top ten. Study outcomes and limitations: Another analysis was done later, and it associated fewer than 20,000 TCR beta sequences with HLA alleles at 0.05 false discovery rate. There were reportedly fewer N-insertions in an Asian-associated ancestry cluster than the approximately 640-donor mean, in a later analysis.

This clone was seen a few times. The antigen remains undetermined. The sequence derives from a man under 40 in good health and CMV-seropositive. The chain joins TRBV9 to TRBJ2-5, with TRBD2 as a possible D gene (5 bases). Sequencing was done on a sample of PBMCs. The CDR3 here is CASSVGLAREETQYF. CDR3 in DNA: TGTGCCAGCAGCGTAGGGCTAGCAAGGGAAGAGACCCAGTACTTC.